The present TCR beta chain was sequenced within a study of PD-1 blockade in classical Hodgkin lymphoma. General observations from the study: Reports described newly diagnosed patients as having lower baseline TCR diversity than healthy donors.

V dropped 0 bases and J dropped 2; count of bases not matched to a gene: 3. CDR3 size: 15 residues. Germline V gene sequence: CDR1 SGDLS, CDR2 YYNGEE. Remarks on this clone: What it binds is not known.

Sequenced by immunoSEQ multiplex PCR; TCRdb stores in-frame clones only, minus some. The top ten hold more than 2% of the sample, which has tens of thousands of clones, 93% seen once. This sample's time point: newly diagnosed, previously untreated cHL patient sample. For comparison, PBMCs from newly diagnosed, untreated classical Hodgkin lymphoma were used. The origin of this receptor is a human donor with classical Hodgkin lymphoma. The rearrangement links TRBV9 to TRBJ2-3, with 7 bases fitting TRBD2. Sequencing used peripheral blood mononuclear cells (PBMCs). This chain's CDR3 is CASSVGLATTDTQYF. For the CDR3, the DNA is TGTGCCAGCAGCGTAGGACTAGCCACCACAGATACGCAGTATTTT.